The entry below gives a single TCR beta chain sequence along with its context. What it binds is not known. The data are from a study of OX40 agonist ivuxolimab in advanced cancers. Background on the study: Three patients, one with hepatocellular carcinoma and two with cutaneous melanoma, responded partially. The study, taken as a whole, reports: Doses of 0.1 to 3.0 mg/kg were accompanied by clonal expansion of CD4+ and CD8+ blood T cells by week 6. What antigens the expanded peripheral T cells recognized was never established.

Clones were sequenced by immunoSEQ multiplex PCR, and TCRdb holds only the in-frame ones, with some missing. The repertoire holds over 70,000 clones, with over 80% as singletons. Drawing of blood for sampling happened at baseline, at cycle 4 day 1, and at cycle 7 day 1. The length of the CDR3 is 14 residues. Germline V gene data show CDR1 as LNHDA and CDR2 as SQIVND (reference sequence). Trimming removed 4 bases at V and 4 bases at J, with 13 bases between. This sequence joins TRBV19 and TRBJ1-1; possibly TRBD1 for D (5 bases). Sequencing used CD4+ or CD8+ T cells sorted from blood, obtained in a trial of the OX40 agonist ivuxolimab. This sequence was found in an adult with an advanced solid tumor such as melanoma, head and neck, liver or kidney cancer. DNA for the CDR3: TGTGCCAGTAGTAGGGGACCTGGGAGCACTGAAGCTTTCTTT. Protein product: CASSRGPGSTEAFF.